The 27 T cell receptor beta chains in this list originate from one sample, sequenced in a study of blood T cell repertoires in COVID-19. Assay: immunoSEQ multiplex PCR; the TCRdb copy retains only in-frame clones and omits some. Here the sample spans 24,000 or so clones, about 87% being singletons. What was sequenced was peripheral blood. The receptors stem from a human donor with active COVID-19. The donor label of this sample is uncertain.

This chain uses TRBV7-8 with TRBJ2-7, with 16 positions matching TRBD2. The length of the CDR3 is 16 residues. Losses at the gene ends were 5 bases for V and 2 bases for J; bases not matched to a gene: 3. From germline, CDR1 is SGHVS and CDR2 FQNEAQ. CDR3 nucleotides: TGTGCCAGCAGCCCCGGGACTAGCGGGAGGGCCTACGAGCAGTACTTC. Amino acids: CASSPGTSGRAYEQYF. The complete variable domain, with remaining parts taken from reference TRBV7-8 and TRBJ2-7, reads GAGVSQSPRYKVAKRGQDVALRCDPISGHVSLFWYQQALGQGPEFLTYFQNEAQLDKSGLPSDRFFAERPEGSVSTLKIQRTQQEDSAVYLCASSPGTSGRAYEQYFGPGTRLTVT.

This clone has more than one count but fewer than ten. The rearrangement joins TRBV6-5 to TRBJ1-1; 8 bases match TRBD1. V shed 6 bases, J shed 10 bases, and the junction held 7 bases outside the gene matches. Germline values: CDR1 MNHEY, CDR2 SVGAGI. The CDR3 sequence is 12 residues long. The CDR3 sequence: CASRSPGGTAFF. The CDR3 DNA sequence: TGTGCCAGCAGATCCCCAGGGGGCACAGCTTTCTTT.

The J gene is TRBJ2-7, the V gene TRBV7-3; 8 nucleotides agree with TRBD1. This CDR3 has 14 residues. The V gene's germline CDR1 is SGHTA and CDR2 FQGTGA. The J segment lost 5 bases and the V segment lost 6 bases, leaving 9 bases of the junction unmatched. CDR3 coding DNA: TGTGCCAGCAGACCCGGGACAGGAACCCACGAGCAGTACTTC. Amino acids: CASRPGTGTHEQYF.

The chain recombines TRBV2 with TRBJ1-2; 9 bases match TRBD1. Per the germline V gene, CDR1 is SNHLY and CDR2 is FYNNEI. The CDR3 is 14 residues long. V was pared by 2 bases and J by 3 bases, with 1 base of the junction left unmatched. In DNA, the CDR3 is TGTGCCAGCAGTGAAACAGGGGGCCACTATGGCTACACCTTC. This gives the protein CASSETGGHYGYTF.

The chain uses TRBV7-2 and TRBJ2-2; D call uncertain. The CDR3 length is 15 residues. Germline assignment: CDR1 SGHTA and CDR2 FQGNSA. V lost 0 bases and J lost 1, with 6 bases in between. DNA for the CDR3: TGTGCCAGCAGCTTAGCACTGAGGAACACCGGGGAGCTGTTTTTT. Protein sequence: CASSLALRNTGELFF.

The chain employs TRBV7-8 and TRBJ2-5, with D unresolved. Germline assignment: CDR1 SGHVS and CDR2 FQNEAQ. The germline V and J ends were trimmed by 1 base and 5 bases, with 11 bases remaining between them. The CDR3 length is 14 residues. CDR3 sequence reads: CASSLESIWETQYF. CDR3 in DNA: TGTGCCAGCAGCTTAGAGAGTATCTGGGAGACCCAGTACTTC.

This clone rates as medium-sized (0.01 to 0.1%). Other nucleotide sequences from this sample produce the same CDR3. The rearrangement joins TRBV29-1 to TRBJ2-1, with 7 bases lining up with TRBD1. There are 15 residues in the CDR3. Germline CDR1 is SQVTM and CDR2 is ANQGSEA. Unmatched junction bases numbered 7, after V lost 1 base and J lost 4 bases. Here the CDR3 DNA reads TGCAGCGTTGAAGTCTGGGACAGCAGTTACAATGAGCAGTTCTTC. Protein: CSVEVWDSSYNEQFF.

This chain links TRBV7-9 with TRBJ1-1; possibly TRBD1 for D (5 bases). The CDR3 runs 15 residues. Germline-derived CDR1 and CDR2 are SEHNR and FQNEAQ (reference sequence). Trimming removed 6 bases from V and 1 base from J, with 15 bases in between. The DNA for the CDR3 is TGTGCCAGCAGACAAGCGGGCGGGACGAACACTGAAGCTTTCTTT. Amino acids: CASRQAGGTNTEAFF.

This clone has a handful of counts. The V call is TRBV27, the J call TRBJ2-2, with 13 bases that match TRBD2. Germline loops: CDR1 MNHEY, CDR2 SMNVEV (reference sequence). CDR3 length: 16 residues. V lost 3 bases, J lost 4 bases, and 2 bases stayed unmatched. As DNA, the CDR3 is TGTGCCAGCAGTTTCGGACTAGCGGGAGTCACCGGGGAGCTGTTTTTT. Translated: CASSFGLAGVTGELFF.

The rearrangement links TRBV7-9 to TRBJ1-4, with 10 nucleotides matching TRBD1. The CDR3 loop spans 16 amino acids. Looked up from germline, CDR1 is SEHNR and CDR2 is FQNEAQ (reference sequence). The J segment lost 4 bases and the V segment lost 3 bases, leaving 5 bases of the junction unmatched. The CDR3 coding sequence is TGTGCCAGCAGCTTCGAGACAGGGGGCATTAATGAAAAACTGTTTTTT. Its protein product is CASSFETGGINEKLFF.

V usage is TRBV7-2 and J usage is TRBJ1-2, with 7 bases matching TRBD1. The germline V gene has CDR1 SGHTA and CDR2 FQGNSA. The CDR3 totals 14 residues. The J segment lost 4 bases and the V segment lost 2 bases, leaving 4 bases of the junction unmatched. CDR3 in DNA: TGTGCCAGCAGCTTATTGCCAGGGGGCTATGGCTACACCTTC. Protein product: CASSLLPGGYGYTF.

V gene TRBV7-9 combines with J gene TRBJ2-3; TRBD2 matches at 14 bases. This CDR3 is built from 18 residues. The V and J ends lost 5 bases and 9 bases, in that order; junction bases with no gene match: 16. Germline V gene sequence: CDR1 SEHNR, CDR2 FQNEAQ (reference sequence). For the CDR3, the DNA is TGTGCCAGCAGCCCCCCACCACGACTAGCGGGAGGGCGCGCAACGCAGTATTTT. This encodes CASSPPPRLAGGRATQYF.

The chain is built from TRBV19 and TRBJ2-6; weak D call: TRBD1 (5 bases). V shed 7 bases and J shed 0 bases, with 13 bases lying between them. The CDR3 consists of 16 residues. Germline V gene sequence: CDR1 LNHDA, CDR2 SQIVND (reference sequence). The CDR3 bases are TGTGCCAGTAAATCAGGGTTGATCTCTGGGGCCAACGTCCTGACTTTC. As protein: CASKSGLISGANVLTF.

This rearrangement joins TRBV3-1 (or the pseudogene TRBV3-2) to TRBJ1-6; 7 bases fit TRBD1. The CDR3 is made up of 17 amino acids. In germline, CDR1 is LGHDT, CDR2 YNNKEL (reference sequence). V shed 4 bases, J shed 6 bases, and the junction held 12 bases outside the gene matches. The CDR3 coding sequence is TGTGCCAGCAGCCCCCTGGCCATAACAGGGGTTAATTCACCCCTCCACTTT. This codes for CASSPLAITGVNSPLHF.

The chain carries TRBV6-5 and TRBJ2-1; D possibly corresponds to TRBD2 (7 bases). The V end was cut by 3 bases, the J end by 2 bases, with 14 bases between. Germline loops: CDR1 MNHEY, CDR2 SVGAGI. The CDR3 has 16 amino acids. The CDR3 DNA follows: TGTGCCAGCAGTTATCGCGGCGGGGGCACCTACAATGAGCAGTTCTTC. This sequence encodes CASSYRGGGTYNEQFF.

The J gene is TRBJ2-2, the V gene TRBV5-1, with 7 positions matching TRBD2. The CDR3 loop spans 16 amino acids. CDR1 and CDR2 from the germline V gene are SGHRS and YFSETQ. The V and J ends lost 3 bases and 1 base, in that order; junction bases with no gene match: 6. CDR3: CASSSAGGMNTGELFF. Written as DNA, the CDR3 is TGCGCCAGCAGCTCCGCCGGGGGGATGAACACCGGGGAGCTGTTTTTT.

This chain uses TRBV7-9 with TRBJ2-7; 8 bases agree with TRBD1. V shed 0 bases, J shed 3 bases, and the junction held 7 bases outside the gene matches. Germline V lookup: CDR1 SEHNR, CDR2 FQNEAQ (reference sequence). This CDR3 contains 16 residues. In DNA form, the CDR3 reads TGTGCCAGCAGCTTAGCACCGGGACAGGTACTCTACGAGCAGTACTTC. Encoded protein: CASSLAPGQVLYEQYF.

The CDR3 here is CAISLAGVSDTQYF. The CDR3 DNA reads TGTGCCATCAGCCTAGCGGGGGTCTCAGATACGCAGTATTTT. The rearrangement joins TRBV10-3 to TRBJ2-3; 10 nucleotides line up with TRBD2. This CDR3 is built from 14 residues. The trim removed 6 bases at V and 4 bases at J, leaving 4 bases unmatched. Germline lookup yields CDR1 ENHRY and CDR2 SYGVKD.

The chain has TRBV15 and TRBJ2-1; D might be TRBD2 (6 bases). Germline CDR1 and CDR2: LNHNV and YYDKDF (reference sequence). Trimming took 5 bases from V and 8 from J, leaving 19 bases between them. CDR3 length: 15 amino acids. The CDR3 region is CATSGRLVVSDEQFF. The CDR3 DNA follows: TGTGCCACCAGCGGTAGACTAGTCGTATCGGATGAGCAGTTCTTC.

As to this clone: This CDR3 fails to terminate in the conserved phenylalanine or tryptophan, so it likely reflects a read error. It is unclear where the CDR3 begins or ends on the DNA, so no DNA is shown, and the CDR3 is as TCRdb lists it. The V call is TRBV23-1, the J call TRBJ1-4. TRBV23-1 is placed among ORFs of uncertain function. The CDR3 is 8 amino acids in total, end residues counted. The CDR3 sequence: CASSQSPR.

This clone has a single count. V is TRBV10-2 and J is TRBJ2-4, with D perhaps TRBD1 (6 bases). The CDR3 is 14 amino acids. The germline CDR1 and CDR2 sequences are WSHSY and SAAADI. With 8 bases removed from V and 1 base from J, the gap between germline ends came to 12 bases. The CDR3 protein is CASQDSLAKNIQYF. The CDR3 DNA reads TGCGCCAGCCAGGACAGCCTCGCCAAAAACATTCAGTACTTC.

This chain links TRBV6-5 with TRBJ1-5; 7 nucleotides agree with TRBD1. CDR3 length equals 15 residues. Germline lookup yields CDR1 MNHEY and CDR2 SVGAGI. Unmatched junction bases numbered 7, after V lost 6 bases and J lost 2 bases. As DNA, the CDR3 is TGTGCCAGCAGGGGGTACAGGGGAGGCAATCAGCCCCAGCATTTT. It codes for CASRGYRGGNQPQHF.

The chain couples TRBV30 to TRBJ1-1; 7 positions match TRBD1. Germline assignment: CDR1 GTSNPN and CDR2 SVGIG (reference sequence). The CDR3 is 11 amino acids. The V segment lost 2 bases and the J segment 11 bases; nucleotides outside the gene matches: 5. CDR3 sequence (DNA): TGTGCCTGGAGTCGGGGACAGCGGGCTTTCTTT. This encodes CAWSRGQRAFF.

CDR3 sequence (DNA): TGTGCCAGCAGCCTGGCCGGGACAGGGATCTACGAGCAGTACTTC. Protein product: CASSLAGTGIYEQYF. The chain uses TRBV5-5 and TRBJ2-7, with 9 bases aligning to TRBD1. The CDR3 is made up of 15 amino acids. V lost 4 bases, J lost 3 bases, and 8 bases stayed unmatched. Germline values: CDR1 SGHKS, CDR2 YYEKEE (reference sequence).

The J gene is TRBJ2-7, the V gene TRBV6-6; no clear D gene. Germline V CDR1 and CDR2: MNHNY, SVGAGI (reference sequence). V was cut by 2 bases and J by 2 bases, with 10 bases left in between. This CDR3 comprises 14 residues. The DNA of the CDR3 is TGTGCCAGCAGTTACGCGGCAGAAACCTACGAGCAGTACTTC. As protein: CASSYAAETYEQYF.

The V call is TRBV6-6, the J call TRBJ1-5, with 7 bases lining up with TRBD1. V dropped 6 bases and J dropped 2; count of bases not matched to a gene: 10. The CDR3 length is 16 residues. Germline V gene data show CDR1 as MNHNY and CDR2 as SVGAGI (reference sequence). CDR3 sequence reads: CASSRGQAAGNQPQHF. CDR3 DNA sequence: TGTGCCAGCAGCCGCGGACAGGCCGCGGGCAATCAGCCCCAGCATTTT.

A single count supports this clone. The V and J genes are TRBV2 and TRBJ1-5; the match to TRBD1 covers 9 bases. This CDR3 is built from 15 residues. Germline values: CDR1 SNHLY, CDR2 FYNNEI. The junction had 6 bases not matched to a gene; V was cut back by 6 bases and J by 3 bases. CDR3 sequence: CASRGTGLLNQPQHF. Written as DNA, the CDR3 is TGTGCCAGCAGGGGGACAGGGTTGCTCAATCAGCCCCAGCATTTT.